The rows below give T cell receptor beta chains drawn from one sample of a study of Graves' ophthalmopathy and Graves' hyperthyroidism. TCRdb reanalysed the multiplex PCR reads using MiXCR and keeps one entry per CDR3 protein. The table shows hundreds of thousands of distinct CDR3 sequences, with 20% to 25% occurring only once. The material sequenced was peripheral blood. The receptor set was obtained from a woman between 45 and 65 years old with Graves' ophthalmopathy. Each CDR3 is given with its conserved first and last residue. Fields, in order: V gene, D gene, clone size, J gene, CDR3 DNA, CDR3 protein. A D gene is named only where the DNA matches it firmly. Part of the rows lack a size; the others show once, few, many or a class for expanded clones.

TRBV11-2	-	many	TRBJ2-5	TGTGCCAGCAGCCAAGACTGGCAAGAGACCCAGTACTTC	CASSQDWQETQYF
TRBV20-1	TRBD2	-	TRBJ2-2	TGCAGTGCTAGAGAAAGGCGGGAGGGAAACACCGGGGAGCTGTTTTTT	CSARERREGNTGELFF
TRBV5-1	-	many	TRBJ1-2	TGCGCCAGCAGCTTGGACGGGCTGAATGGCTACACCTTC	CASSLDGLNGYTF
TRBV28	TRBD2	many	TRBJ2-7	TGTGCCAGCAGTTCGGGGGGGGTTTACGAGCAGTACTTC	CASSSGGVYEQYF
TRBV7-2	-	many	TRBJ1-5	TGTGCCAGCAGCCCGGAGGTAGAAAGCAATCAGCCCCAGCATTTT	CASSPEVESNQPQHF
TRBV5-1	-	few	TRBJ2-5	TGCGCCAGCGCGAGAGAAGAGACCCAGTACTTC	CASAREETQYF
TRBV6-5	TRBD1	-	TRBJ2-7	TGTGCCAGCAGTTTGGACAGGAATGCCTACGAGCAGTACTTC	CASSLDRNAYEQYF
TRBV27	-	many	TRBJ2-7	TGTGCCAGCAGTTCAAGTCAGACCTACGAGCAGTACTTC	CASSSSQTYEQYF
TRBV29-1	-	many	TRBJ1-2	TGCAGCGTTCCCGCGCTCCAACAGAGCTATGGCTACACCTTC	CSVPALQQSYGYTF
TRBV4-2	-	few	TRBJ1-1	TGTGCCAGCAGCCAGGCTGGACTCTCGAACACTGAAGCTTTCTTT	CASSQAGLSNTEAFF
TRBV18	TRBD1	few	TRBJ2-7	TGTGCCAGCTCATCCCGGGACAGTAACGAGCAGTACTTC	CASSSRDSNEQYF
TRBV7-9	-	many	TRBJ1-1	TGTGCCAGCAGCTTAGGAGTTGAAGCTTTCTTT	CASSLGVEAFF
TRBV29-1	-	many	TRBJ2-7	TGCAGCGTTGGCCTAGGCGAGCAGTACTTC	CSVGLGEQYF
TRBV6-1	-	-	TRBJ1-6	TGTGCCAGCAGGGACGGAAGGGTCATTAATTCACCCCTCCACTTT	CASRDGRVINSPLHF
TRBV6-1	-	many	TRBJ2-7	TGTGCCAGCAGTGTGGGGGACAACCTCTACGAGCAGTACTTC	CASSVGDNLYEQYF
TRBV19	-	many	TRBJ1-2	TGTGCCAGTAGTGCGGCCGGGGAAGGCTATGGCTACACCTTC	CASSAAGEGYGYTF
TRBV20-1	TRBD1	-	TRBJ1-3	TGCAGTGCTCCTGGACAGGAGAGAAACACCATATATTTT	CSAPGQERNTIYF
TRBV13	TRBD2	many	TRBJ2-5	TGTGCCAGCAGCGTCCGGACGGCGACTAGCGGGAGAGGGGAGACCCAGTACTTC	CASSVRTATSGRGETQYF
TRBV19	-	many	TRBJ2-7	TGTGCCAGTAGTGACCGTCCCGGGACATCGTACGAGCAGTACTTC	CASSDRPGTSYEQYF
TRBV2	-	-	TRBJ1-2	TGTGCCAGCAATGGAGGGAGGGCGGATCTGCTCTACGGCTACACCTTC	CASNGGRADLLYGYTF
TRBV20-1	TRBD2	many	TRBJ2-7	TGCAGTGCTACGGGACTAGCGGGTTACGAGCAGTACTTC	CSATGLAGYEQYF
TRBV7-2	TRBD2	-	TRBJ2-7	TGTGCCAGCAGCCAGTCGGGGGGGAAGGGCTACGAGCAGTACTTC	CASSQSGGKGYEQYF
TRBV6-1	-	many	TRBJ2-7	TGTGCCAGCAGTGCGCAGGGCTACGAGCAGTACTTC	CASSAQGYEQYF
TRBV6-5	-	many	TRBJ1-1	TGTGCCAGCATGGTCGCAGGACAAGGTCCCACTGAAGCTTTCTTT	CASMVAGQGPTEAFF
TRBV27	-	many	TRBJ2-7	TGTGCCAGCGTCGGAGACCACTACGAGCAGTACTTC	CASVGDHYEQYF
TRBV4-1	-	few	TRBJ2-4	TGCGCCAGCAGCCAAGGAACATGGGACCCGCGGTCCAAAAACATTCAGTACTTC	CASSQGTWDPRSKNIQYF
TRBV28	-	-	TRBJ1-2	TGTGCCAGCAGGGACGGGTGGGGCTACACCTTC	CASRDGWGYTF